This T cell receptor (beta chain) was obtained from a study of spatial heterogeneity in lung cancer (dated by TCRdb to about 2019). With regard to the full study: Samples were obtained from approximately 72 patients with early-stage, untreated non-small cell lung cancer from the lung TRACERx cohort. Follow-up PBMC samples were sequenced whenever available, with a median time to follow-up of about 24 months after resection. Beta-chain transcripts were consistently detected in greater numbers than alpha-chain transcripts, which likely reflects a higher abundance of beta-chain transcripts. In the raw uncorrected reads, each unique combination of TCR and UMI appeared more than ten times on average. The study quantitatively compared TCR alpha and beta repertoires across multiple tumor regions, matched nontumor lung and blood in non-small cell lung cancer. Nonsynonymous mutation counts, determined by whole-exome sequencing of tumor tissue, were related to features of the TCR repertoire. Both alpha and beta chains were TCR-sequenced in a few hundred tumor regions, around 64 matched nontumor lung samples and some 50 PBMC samples obtained at surgery.

Taken with the paper, the label for time point translates to: blood at routine non-recurrence follow-up after resection. TCR sequencing used whole RNA extracted from tumor and nontumor lung tissue, or from cryopreserved PBMC samples, without cell sorting. A patient was chosen for TCR sequencing only when enough RNA was available from at least two tumor regions. Library preparation was by 5' RACE. This sample was sequenced with a NextSeq 500. To allow correction of PCR and sequencing errors, the TCR library protocol tagged every TCR cDNA molecule with a unique molecular identifier. Per the original workflow: Decombinator tools were used for TCR identification, UMI-based error correction and CDR3 extraction. Expanded TCRs were defined as those above a frequency of 2 per 1,000, corresponding to the top 1% of the tumor frequency distribution. Renyi diversity was calculated using the R vegan package after each repertoire was subsampled 100 times to 5,000 TCRs. CDR3 similarity networks were constructed using string-kernel similarity of amino acid triplets, with links drawn between CDR3s whose pairwise similarity was above 0.82. TCRdb redid the processing of the public reads, applying fastp at Q25 and MiXCR, and retained in-frame beta chains. Every CDR3 protein is listed once, alongside the most common genes and DNA of its rows. None of the V and J calls come from the authors' own analysis; TCRdb made them. Present in this sample are about 19,000 distinct CDR3 sequences, 9% to 10% of which were seen just once. 36% of the sample rests with the top ten.

Overall study outcomes, separate from this receptor: Only roughly 15 patients were included in comparisons of baseline and follow-up blood repertoires. Ubiquitous expanded tumor TCRs were found in blood more often at tumor resection than at routine follow-up. Additional single-cell paired TCR alpha and beta sequencing was considered necessary to confirm, at a functional level, the hypothesis that regional TCRs recognize regional mutations.

A remark on this clonotype: The clone's antigen remains unknown. Base qualities are not recorded, but no much larger clone differs from it by a single base.

The germline V gene supplies CDR1 MDHEN and CDR2 SYDVKM. The germline V end is reduced by 4 bases and the J end by 1 base; junction bases left unmatched: 9. From the cysteine through the phenylalanine, the CDR3 covers 17 amino acids. Here the CDR3 DNA is all that survives: 51 bases in frame from base 1. The chain is encoded by TRBV28 joined to TRBJ2-7; TRBD2 aligns with 11 central bases. Sequenced here: PBMCs, sampled at follow-up. The sequence was collected from a female donor with early-stage non-small cell lung cancer. For the CDR3, the sequence is CASSSPGPSGRSYEQYF. The nucleotide sequence reads TGTGCCAGCAGTTCCCCCGGCCCTAGCGGGAGGTCCTACGAGCAGTACTTC.